The clone carrying this T cell receptor beta chain was found many times. The sample is drawn from a study of beta chain features in type 1 diabetes. CDR3 length: 14 amino acids. From germline, CDR1 is GTSNPN and CDR2 SVGIG (reference sequence). J gave up 1 base and V 3 bases, and 5 bases lay outside the gene matches. Expressed TCRB transcripts were sequenced because the entire RNA isolate underwent reverse transcription. The assay was immunoSEQ multiplex PCR, and TCRdb's table has in-frame clones only and misses some. The sample consists of around 500,000 clones, about an eighth of them appearing once.

This clonotype originated in a woman aged 18-29 years in good health. The chain links TRBV30 to TRBJ1-1; 7 bases line up with TRBD1. Sequencing used naive CD4+ T cells from blood. CDR3 region: CAWRRDSTNTEAFF. CDR3 sequence (DNA): TGTGCCTGGAGGAGGGACAGCACGAACACTGAAGCTTTCTTT.